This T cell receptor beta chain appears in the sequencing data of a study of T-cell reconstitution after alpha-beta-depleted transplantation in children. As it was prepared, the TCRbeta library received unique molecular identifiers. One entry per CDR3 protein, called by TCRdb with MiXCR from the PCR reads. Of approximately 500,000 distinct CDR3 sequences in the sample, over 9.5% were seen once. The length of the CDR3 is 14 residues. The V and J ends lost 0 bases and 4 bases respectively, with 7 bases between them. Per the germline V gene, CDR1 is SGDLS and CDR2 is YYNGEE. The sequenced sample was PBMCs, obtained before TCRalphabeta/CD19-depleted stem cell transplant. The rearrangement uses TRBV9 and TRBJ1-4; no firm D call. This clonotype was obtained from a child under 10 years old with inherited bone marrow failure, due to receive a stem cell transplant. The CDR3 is CASSVAPINEKLFF. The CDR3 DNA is TGTGCCAGCAGCGTAGCTCCGATTAATGAAAAACTGTTTTTT.